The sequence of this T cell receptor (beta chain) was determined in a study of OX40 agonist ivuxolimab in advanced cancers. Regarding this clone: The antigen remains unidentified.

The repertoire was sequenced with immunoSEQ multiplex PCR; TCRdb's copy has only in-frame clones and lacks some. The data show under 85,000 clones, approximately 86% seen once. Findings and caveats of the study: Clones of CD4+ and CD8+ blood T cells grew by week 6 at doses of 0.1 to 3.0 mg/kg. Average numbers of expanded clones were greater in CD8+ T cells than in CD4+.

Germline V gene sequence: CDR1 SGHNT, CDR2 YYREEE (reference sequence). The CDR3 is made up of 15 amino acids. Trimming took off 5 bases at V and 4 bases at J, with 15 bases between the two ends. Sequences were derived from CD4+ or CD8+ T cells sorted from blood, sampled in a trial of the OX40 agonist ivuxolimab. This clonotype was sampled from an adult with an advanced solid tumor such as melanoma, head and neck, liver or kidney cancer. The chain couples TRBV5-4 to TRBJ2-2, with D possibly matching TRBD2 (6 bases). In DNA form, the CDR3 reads TGTGCCAGCAGTTCGCGAACGACTAGCACCGGGGAGCTGTTTTTT. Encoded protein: CASSSRTTSTGELFF.